The clone carrying this TCR beta chain was seen repeatedly, ten times or more. As yet, its antigen is unknown. TCRdb used MiXCR to reprocess the RACE reads, holding one entry per CDR3 protein. The data show around 350,000 distinct CDR3 sequences, over 5% seen once. The data stem from a study of human T cells and chemical hapten exposure. Study-level information: Alopecia areata, totalis or universalis affected patients who were mostly female. TCR yields per sample varied mostly from small pooled library volume differences. Overall study results and limits: There were significantly more large CDR3 similarity clusters among expanded TCRs than among controls.

The sample's time point: pre-sensitization, week 0. Noted treatment: therapeutic diphenylcyclopropenone sensitization with weekly scalp DPC. The V and J ends lost 3 bases and 4 bases respectively, with 11 bases between them. CDR3 length: 13 amino acids. From germline, CDR1 is SQVTM and CDR2 ANQGSEA. The origin of this receptor is a woman aged 18-30 years with alopecia areata. Some clones in this sample may be carry-over from other donors' samples. The sample here was whole blood, taken in connection with sensitization to the hapten diphenylcyclopropenone (DPC). The chain is built from TRBV29-1 and TRBJ2-3, with a tentative D call TRBD1 (6 bases). The CDR3 sequence is CSVEEQGSDTQYF. The CDR3 DNA reads TGCAGCGTTGAGGAACAGGGATCAGATACGCAGTATTTT.